One sample yielded the 25 T cell receptor beta chains listed below, sequenced in a study of blood T cell repertoires in COVID-19. Sequencing was performed with immunoSEQ multiplex PCR; in TCRdb, only in-frame clones are kept and a portion is missing. The top ten clones hold under 3.5% of a sample with about 170,000 clones, roughly 86% of them seen once. Source material: peripheral blood. These TCRs come from a man in his 70s with acute or convalescent COVID-19.

This clone was found a few times. The CDR3 sequence is CASSLGAGVEDEQFF. CDR3 in DNA: TGCGCCAGCAGCTTGGGGGCAGGGGTTGAGGATGAGCAGTTCTTC. The chain is built from TRBV5-1 and TRBJ2-1; tentatively, D is TRBD1 (6 bases). V lost 0 bases and J 8 bases, leaving 15 bases between the germline ends. Germline CDR1 is SGHRS and CDR2 is YFSETQ. The CDR3 sequence is 15 residues long.

This chain connects TRBV9 to TRBJ2-2, with D unresolved. Trimming pared 4 bases from V and 2 bases from J, leaving 15 bases between. This CDR3 comprises 16 residues. Germline V CDR1 and CDR2: SGDLS, YYNGEE. The CDR3 DNA is TGTGCCAGCAGCCCACAACTTGGCGGTAACACCGGGGAGCTGTTTTTT. Amino acid sequence: CASSPQLGGNTGELFF.

This rearrangement joins TRBV25-1 to TRBJ1-1, with D maybe TRBD1 (6 bases). This CDR3 is built from 15 residues. Trimming cost V 2 bases and J 1 base, with 11 bases left between them. Germline CDR1 reads MGHDK; CDR2 reads SYGVNS. In DNA, the CDR3 is TGTGCCAGCAGTGAACTCGGCAGGGGGAACACTGAAGCTTTCTTT. Amino acid sequence: CASSELGRGNTEAFF.

The chain has TRBV7-9 and TRBJ1-1; weak D call: TRBD1 (5 bases). This CDR3 contains 16 residues. V lost 6 bases, J lost 3 bases, and 20 bases lay in between. Germline CDR1 reads SEHNR; CDR2 reads FQNEAQ (reference sequence). The DNA for the CDR3 is TGTGCCAGCAGGCCCATATGGGGGGGAGGGTACACTGAAGCTTTCTTT. This sequence encodes CASRPIWGGGYTEAFF.

This clone was picked up one time. This chain joins TRBV5-1 and TRBJ2-1, with 7 bases lining up with TRBD1. The V and J ends lost 6 bases and 6 bases, in that order; junction bases with no gene match: 12. The CDR3 sequence is 15 residues long. The germline V gene has CDR1 SGHRS and CDR2 YFSETQ. In DNA form, the CDR3 reads TGCGCCAGCACCCCAAGAGGGGGCGCGGGCAATGAGCAGTTCTTC. This sequence encodes CASTPRGGAGNEQFF.

The chain has TRBV29-1 and TRBJ1-1, with D uncertain. The CDR3 has 14 residues. Trimming pared 0 bases from V and 11 bases from J, leaving 19 bases between. Germline-derived CDR1 and CDR2 are SQVTM and ANQGSEA. The CDR3 loop reads CSVEDQGRRAGAFF. In nucleotides, the CDR3 is TGCAGCGTTGAAGATCAAGGTCGGCGGGCCGGGGCTTTCTTT.

This chain links TRBV27 with TRBJ2-1; TRBD1 matches 10 bases. Trimming cost V 6 bases and J 6 bases; bases outside gene matches: 11. The CDR3 contains 16 residues. CDR1 and CDR2 from the germline V gene are MNHEY and SMNVEV (reference sequence). The CDR3: CASSPRGTGEGNEQFF. The CDR3 DNA is TGTGCCAGCAGCCCTAGGGGGACAGGGGAAGGCAATGAGCAGTTCTTC.

The chain links TRBV2 to TRBJ1-1; TRBD1 aligns across 10 bases. Losses at the gene ends were 6 bases for V and 11 bases for J; bases not matched to a gene: 3. The CDR3 contains 11 residues. Germline lookup yields CDR1 SNHLY and CDR2 FYNNEI. CDR3 sequence: CASRTGGFAFF. CDR3 sequence (DNA): TGTGCCAGCAGGACAGGGGGCTTTGCTTTCTTT.

This chain uses TRBV18 with TRBJ2-2; D possibly corresponds to TRBD1 (5 bases). This CDR3 region has 16 residues. V was pared by 2 bases and J by 3 bases, with 13 bases between. Germline CDR1 and CDR2: KGHSH and LQKENI. CDR3 in DNA: TGTGCCAGCTCACCAATTCAGGGCCGGGACACCGGGGAGCTGTTTTTT. Translating it yields CASSPIQGRDTGELFF.

The chain recombines TRBV7-8 with TRBJ2-2; TRBD2 agrees at 8 bases. Trimming at V came to 4 bases and at J to 7 bases, leaving 5 bases not matched to a gene. Germline lookup yields CDR1 SGHVS and CDR2 FQNEAQ. CDR3 length: 14 amino acids. DNA for the CDR3: TGTGCCAGCAGCTCCACTAGCGGAGACGGGGAGCTGTTTTTT. As protein: CASSSTSGDGELFF.

The gene calls are TRBV7-3 and TRBJ1-1; TRBD1 might be the D (5 bases). Per germline, CDR1 SGHTA and CDR2 FQGTGA. This CDR3 has 15 amino acids. The V end lost 5 bases, the J end lost 2 bases, and 15 bases lay between the germline ends. The CDR3, as DNA: TGTGCCAGCAGCCTGGATCCGGGGGGAAACACTGAAGCTTTCTTT. Protein: CASSLDPGGNTEAFF.

V usage is TRBV9 and J usage is TRBJ2-7; 13 bases agree with TRBD2. The length of the CDR3 is 15 residues. The V segment lost 7 bases and the J segment 5 bases; nucleotides outside the gene matches: 9. The germline gives CDR1 SGDLS, CDR2 YYNGEE. In DNA, the CDR3 is TGTGCCAGCGGGGGACTAGCGGGAATCATCGACGAGCAGTACTTC. Translated: CASGGLAGIIDEQYF.

The chain carries TRBV12-3 or TRBV12-4 and TRBJ2-5; weak D call: TRBD2 (5 bases). The CDR3 extends over 13 amino acids. With 10 bases removed from V and 7 bases from J, the gap between germline ends came to 19 bases. CDR3 nucleotides: TGTGCCACCGGAACGGGTGGGAGTTGGACCCAGTACTTC. Translation gives CATGTGGSWTQYF.

CDR3 loop: CASSVGSAVLYEQYF. The CDR3 nucleotides are TGTGCCAGCAGCGTAGGGTCCGCAGTCCTGTACGAGCAGTACTTC. V and J are TRBV9 and TRBJ2-7; no clear D. The V and J ends lost 0 bases and 4 bases respectively, with 14 bases between them. Germline CDR1 reads SGDLS; CDR2 reads YYNGEE. The CDR3 is made up of 15 amino acids.

The chain has TRBV6-5 and TRBJ1-5; TRBD1 matches at 10 bases. This CDR3 has 15 residues. The J segment lost 5 bases and the V segment lost 6 bases, leaving 7 bases of the junction unmatched. Germline-derived CDR1 and CDR2 are MNHEY and SVGAGI. CDR3 region: CASSPDRGRDQPQHF. CDR3 sequence (DNA): TGTGCCAGCAGCCCGGACAGGGGGAGGGATCAGCCCCAGCATTTT.

The J gene is TRBJ1-2, the V gene TRBV10-3, with D unclear. The V end lost 0 bases, the J end lost 8 bases, and 10 bases lay between the germline ends. Germline loops: CDR1 ENHRY, CDR2 SYGVKD. The CDR3 consists of 13 residues. CDR3 nucleotides: TGTGCCATCAGTGAGTCGAGCTTGTTCGGCTACACCTTC. Protein sequence: CAISESSLFGYTF.

The J gene is TRBJ1-2, the V gene TRBV6-2 or TRBV6-3; 8 positions agree with TRBD1. V dropped 6 bases and J dropped 4; count of bases not matched to a gene: 4. CDR1 is MNHEY, CDR2 SVGEGT, per germline. This CDR3 contains 13 residues. CDR3 sequence reads: CASSPDRGYGYTF. CDR3 DNA: TGTGCCAGCAGCCCCGACAGGGGCTATGGCTACACCTTC.

This clone was detected a few times. The V gene is TRBV7-9, the J gene TRBJ2-5, with a weak D call TRBD1 (5 bases). The CDR3 has 15 residues. The germline gives CDR1 SEHNR, CDR2 FQNEAQ (reference sequence). Trimming shortened V by 5 bases and J by 3 bases, and 16 bases separated the two germline ends. CDR3 DNA: TGTGCCAGCAGCCCCGGTGCCCCAGGGAAAGAGACCCAGTACTTC. Protein product: CASSPGAPGKETQYF.

J is TRBJ2-5 and V is TRBV7-9; TRBD1 agrees at 7 bases. Germline-derived CDR1 and CDR2 are SEHNR and FQNEAQ (reference sequence). The CDR3 spans 14 residues. The junction had 7 bases not matched to a gene; V was cut back by 2 bases and J by 7 bases. CDR3: CASSLTGQVATQYF. CDR3 nucleotides: TGTGCCAGCAGCTTAACCGGACAGGTGGCGACCCAGTACTTC.

In DNA, the CDR3 is TGTGCCAGCAGCTTAGTGGACAGGGGGAATTCACCCCTCCACTTT. This encodes CASSLVDRGNSPLHF. The chain couples TRBV7-8 to TRBJ1-6, with 10 nucleotides matching TRBD1. This CDR3 contains 15 residues. The junction had 1 base not matched to a gene; V was cut back by 1 base and J by 7 bases. Looked up from germline, CDR1 is SGHVS and CDR2 is FQNEAQ.

This chain joins TRBV11-1 and TRBJ2-5, with D tentatively TRBD1 (5 bases). The CDR3 contains 13 residues. V lost 7 bases to trimming and J lost 4 bases, with 13 bases between them. Germline V gene lookup returns CDR1 SGHAT and CDR2 FQDESV (reference sequence). CDR3 protein: CASTRQWGETQYF. CDR3 DNA sequence: TGTGCCAGCACCAGACAGTGGGGAGAGACCCAGTACTTC.

The chain links TRBV5-4 to TRBJ2-2, with D maybe TRBD1 (5 bases). The V gene's germline CDR1 is SGHNT and CDR2 YYREEE (reference sequence). V dropped 2 bases and J dropped 2 bases, with 10 bases sitting between them. This CDR3 comprises 15 residues. The CDR3 reads CASSLGQGNTGELFF. As DNA, the CDR3 is TGTGCCAGCAGCTTAGGTCAGGGCAACACCGGGGAGCTGTTTTTT.

CDR3 sequence reads: CASSSGTTTGELFF. CDR3 DNA: TGCGCCAGCAGCTCCGGGACTACCACCGGGGAGCTGTTTTTT. This sequence joins TRBV5-1 and TRBJ2-2; 7 bases fit TRBD2. V shed 3 bases and J 4 bases; nucleotides not matched to a gene: 3. CDR3 length equals 14 residues. CDR1 is SGHRS, CDR2 YFSETQ, per germline.

This clone came up many times. The gene calls are TRBV6-2 or TRBV6-3 and TRBJ2-7, with a possible D match to TRBD2 (6 bases). V shed 2 bases and J shed 2 bases, with 16 bases lying between them. This CDR3 has 16 residues. Germline V gene data show CDR1 as MNHEY and CDR2 as SVGEGT. The CDR3 loop is CASSYNRDSNAYEQYF. The CDR3 bases are TGTGCCAGCAGTTACAACCGGGACTCTAACGCCTACGAGCAGTACTTC.

The genes are TRBV9 and TRBJ1-3; D remains ambiguous. CDR1 is SGDLS and CDR2 is YYNGEE in the germline V gene. With 0 bases removed from V and 0 bases from J, the gap between germline ends came to 7 bases. CDR3 length: 15 amino acids. For the CDR3, the DNA is TGTGCCAGCAGCGTAGAATTCAGCTCTGGAAACACCATATATTTT. It yields the protein CASSVEFSSGNTIYF.